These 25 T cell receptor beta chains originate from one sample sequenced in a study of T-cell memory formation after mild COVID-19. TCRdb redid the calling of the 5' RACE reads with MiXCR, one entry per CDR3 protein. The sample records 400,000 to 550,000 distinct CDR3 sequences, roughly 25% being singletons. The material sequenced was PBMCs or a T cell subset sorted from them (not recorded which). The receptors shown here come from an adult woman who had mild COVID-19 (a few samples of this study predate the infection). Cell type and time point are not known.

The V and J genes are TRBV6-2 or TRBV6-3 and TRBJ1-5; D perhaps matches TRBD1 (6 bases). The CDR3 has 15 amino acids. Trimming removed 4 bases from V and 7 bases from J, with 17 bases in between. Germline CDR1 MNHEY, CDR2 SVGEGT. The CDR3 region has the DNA TGTGCCAGCAGTTCTACCGGGACATTCGGCCAGCCCCAGCATTTT. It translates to CASSSTGTFGQPQHF.

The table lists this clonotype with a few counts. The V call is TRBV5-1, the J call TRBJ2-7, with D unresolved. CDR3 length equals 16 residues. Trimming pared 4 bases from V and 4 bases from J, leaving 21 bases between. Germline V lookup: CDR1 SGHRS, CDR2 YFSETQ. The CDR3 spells CASSPLGFLGSYEQYF. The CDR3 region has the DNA TGCGCCAGCAGCCCTTTGGGTTTTTTGGGATCTTACGAGCAGTACTTC.

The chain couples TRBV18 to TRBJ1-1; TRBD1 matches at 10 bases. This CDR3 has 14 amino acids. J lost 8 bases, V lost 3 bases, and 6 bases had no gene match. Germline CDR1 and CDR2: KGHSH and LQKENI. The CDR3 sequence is CASSPGQGPEEAFF. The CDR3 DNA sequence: TGTGCCAGCTCACCGGGACAGGGGCCAGAAGAAGCTTTCTTT.

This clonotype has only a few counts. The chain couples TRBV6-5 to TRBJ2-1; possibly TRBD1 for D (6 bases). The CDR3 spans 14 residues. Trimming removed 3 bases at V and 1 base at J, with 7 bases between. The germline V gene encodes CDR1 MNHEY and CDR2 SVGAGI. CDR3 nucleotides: TGTGCCAGCAGTTATAGGGGGTCCTACAATGAGCAGTTCTTC. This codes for CASSYRGSYNEQFF.

The CDR3 here is CASSLGDRAGELFF. CDR3 bases: TGTGCCAGCAGCCTCGGGGACAGGGCCGGGGAGCTGTTTTTT. The chain couples TRBV7-9 to TRBJ2-2, with 9 bases matching TRBD1. The junction had 4 bases not matched to a gene; V was cut back by 5 bases and J by 6 bases. Germline CDR1 and CDR2: SEHNR and FQNEAQ (reference sequence). CDR3 length: 14 residues.

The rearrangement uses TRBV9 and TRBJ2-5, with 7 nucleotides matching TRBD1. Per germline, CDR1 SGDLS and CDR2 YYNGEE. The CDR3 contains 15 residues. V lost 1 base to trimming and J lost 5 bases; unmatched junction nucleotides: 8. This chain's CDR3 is CASSVSADRTETQYF. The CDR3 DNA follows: TGTGCCAGCAGCGTAAGCGCGGACAGGACGGAGACCCAGTACTTC.

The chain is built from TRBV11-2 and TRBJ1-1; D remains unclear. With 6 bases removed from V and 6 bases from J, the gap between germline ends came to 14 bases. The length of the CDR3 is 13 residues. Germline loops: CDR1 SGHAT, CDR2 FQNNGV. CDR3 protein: CASSSLRRPEAFF. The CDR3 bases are TGTGCCAGCAGTTCCCTGCGCCGTCCTGAAGCTTTCTTT.

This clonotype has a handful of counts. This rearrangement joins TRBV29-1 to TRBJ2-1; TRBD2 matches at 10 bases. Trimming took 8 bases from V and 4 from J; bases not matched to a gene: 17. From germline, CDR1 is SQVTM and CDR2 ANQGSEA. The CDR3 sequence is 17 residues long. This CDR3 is CSLLRVAGGRGYNEQFF. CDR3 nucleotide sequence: TGCAGCCTTCTGCGGGTAGCGGGAGGCCGAGGATACAATGAGCAGTTCTTC.

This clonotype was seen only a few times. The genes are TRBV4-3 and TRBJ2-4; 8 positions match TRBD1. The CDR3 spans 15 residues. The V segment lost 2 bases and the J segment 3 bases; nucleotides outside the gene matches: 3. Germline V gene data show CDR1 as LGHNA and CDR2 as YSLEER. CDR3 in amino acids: CASSQRQGSKNIQYF. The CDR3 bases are TGCGCCAGCAGCCAACGACAGGGGAGCAAAAACATTCAGTACTTC.

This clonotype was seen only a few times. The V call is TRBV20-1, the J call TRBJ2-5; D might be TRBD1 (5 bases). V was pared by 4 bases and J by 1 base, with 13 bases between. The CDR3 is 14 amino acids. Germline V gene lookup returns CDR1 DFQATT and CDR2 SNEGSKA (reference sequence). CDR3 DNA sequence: TGCAGTGCTACAACCAGGGTTGCCCAAGAGACCCAGTACTTC. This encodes CSATTRVAQETQYF.

The CDR3 reads CAWRIRGALDEQYF. The DNA for the CDR3 is TGTGCCTGGAGGATAAGGGGGGCATTGGACGAGCAGTACTTC. The chain carries TRBV30 and TRBJ2-7, with D perhaps given as TRBD1 or TRBD2 (6 bases each). The V and J ends lost 3 bases and 5 bases respectively, with 17 bases between them. CDR3 length: 14 residues. Germline loops: CDR1 GTSNPN, CDR2 SVGIG (reference sequence).

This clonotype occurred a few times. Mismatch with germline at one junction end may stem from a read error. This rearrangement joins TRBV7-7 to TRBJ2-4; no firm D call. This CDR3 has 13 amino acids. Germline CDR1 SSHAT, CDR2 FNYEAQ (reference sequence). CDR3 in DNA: TGTGCTAGCAGCTTATATCTTGGAAACATTCAGTACTTC. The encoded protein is CASSLYLGNIQYF.

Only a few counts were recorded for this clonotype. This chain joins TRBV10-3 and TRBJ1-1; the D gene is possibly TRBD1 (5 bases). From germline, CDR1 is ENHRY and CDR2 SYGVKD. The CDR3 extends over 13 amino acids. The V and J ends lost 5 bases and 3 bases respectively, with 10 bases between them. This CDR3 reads CAISQTDDTEAFF. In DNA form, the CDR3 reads TGTGCCATCAGTCAGACAGATGACACTGAAGCTTTCTTT.

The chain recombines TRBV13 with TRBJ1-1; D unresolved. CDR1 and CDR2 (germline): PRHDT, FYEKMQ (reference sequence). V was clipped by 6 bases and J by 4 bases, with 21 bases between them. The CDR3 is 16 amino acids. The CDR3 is CASRLHLGVLSTEAFF. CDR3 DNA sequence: TGTGCCAGCAGACTCCACCTCGGCGTTCTGAGCACTGAAGCTTTCTTT.

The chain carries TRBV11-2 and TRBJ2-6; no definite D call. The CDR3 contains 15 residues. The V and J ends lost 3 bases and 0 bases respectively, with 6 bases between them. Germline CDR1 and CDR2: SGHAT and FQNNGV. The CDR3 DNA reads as TGTGCCAGCAGCTTTACACGCTCTGGGGCCAACGTCCTGACTTTC. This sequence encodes CASSFTRSGANVLTF.

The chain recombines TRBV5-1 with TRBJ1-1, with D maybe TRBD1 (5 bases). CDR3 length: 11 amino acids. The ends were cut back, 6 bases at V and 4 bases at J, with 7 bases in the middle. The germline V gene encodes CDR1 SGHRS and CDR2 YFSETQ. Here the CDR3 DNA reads TGCGCCAGCACCCAGGGCACTGAAGCTTTCTTT. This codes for CASTQGTEAFF.

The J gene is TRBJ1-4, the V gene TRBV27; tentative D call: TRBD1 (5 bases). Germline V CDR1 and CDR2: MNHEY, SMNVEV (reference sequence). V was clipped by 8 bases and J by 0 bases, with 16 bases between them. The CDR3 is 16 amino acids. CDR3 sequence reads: CASSPARDPTNEKLFF. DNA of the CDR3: TGTGCCAGCTCCCCGGCCAGGGACCCAACTAATGAAAAACTGTTTTTT.

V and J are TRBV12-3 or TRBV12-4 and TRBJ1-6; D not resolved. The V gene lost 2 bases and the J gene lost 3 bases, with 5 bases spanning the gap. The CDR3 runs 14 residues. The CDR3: CASSLRVYNSPLHF. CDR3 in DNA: TGTGCCAGCAGTTTAAGGGTCTATAATTCACCCCTCCACTTT.

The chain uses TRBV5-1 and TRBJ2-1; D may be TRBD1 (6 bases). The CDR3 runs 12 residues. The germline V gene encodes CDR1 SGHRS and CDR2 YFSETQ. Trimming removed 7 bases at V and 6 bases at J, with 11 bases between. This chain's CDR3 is CASGKGGNEQFF. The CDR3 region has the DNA TGCGCCAGCGGGAAAGGGGGCAATGAGCAGTTCTTC.

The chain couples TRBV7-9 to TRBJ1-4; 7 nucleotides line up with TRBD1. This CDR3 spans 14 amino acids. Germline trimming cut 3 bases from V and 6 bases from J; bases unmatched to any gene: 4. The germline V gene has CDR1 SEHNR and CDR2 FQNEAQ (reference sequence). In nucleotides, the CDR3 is TGTGCCAGCAGCTTGGGCAGGGGGTATGAAAAACTGTTTTTT. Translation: CASSLGRGYEKLFF. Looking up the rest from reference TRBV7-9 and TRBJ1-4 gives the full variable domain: DTGVSQNPRHKITKRGQNVTFRCDPISEHNRLYWYRQTLGQGPEFLTYFQNEAQLEKSRLLSDRFSAERPKGSFSTLEIQRTEQGDSAMYLCASSLGRGYEKLFFGSGTQLSVL.

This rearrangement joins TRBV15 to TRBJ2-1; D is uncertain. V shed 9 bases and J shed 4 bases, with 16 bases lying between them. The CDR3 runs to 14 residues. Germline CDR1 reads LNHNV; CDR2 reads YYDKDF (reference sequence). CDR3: CATQKPAVYNEQFF. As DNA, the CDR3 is TGTGCCACTCAGAAACCGGCGGTATACAATGAGCAGTTCTTC.

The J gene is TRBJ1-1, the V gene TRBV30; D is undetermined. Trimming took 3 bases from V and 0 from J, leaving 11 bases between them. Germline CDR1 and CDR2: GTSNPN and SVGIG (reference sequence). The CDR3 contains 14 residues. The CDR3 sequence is CAWRSAGVNTEAFF. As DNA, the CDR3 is TGTGCCTGGAGATCCGCCGGAGTGAACACTGAAGCTTTCTTT.

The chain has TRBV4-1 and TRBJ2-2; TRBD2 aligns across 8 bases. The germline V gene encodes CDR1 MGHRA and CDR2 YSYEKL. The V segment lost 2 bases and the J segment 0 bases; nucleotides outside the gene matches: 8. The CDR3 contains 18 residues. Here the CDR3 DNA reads TGCGCCAGCAGCCAATACGGACTAGCAGGGCCGAACACCGGGGAGCTGTTTTTT. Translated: CASSQYGLAGPNTGELFF.

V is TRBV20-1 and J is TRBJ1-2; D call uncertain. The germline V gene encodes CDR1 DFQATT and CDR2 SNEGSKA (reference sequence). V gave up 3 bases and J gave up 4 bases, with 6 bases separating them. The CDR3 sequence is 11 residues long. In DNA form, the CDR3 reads TGCAGTGCTAGTCTAGGCTATGGCTACACCTTC. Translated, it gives CSASLGYGYTF.

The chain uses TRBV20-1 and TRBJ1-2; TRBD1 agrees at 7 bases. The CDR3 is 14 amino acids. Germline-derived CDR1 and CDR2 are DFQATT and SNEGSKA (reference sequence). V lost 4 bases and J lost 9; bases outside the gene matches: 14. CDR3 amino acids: CSATGTDKLNRYTF. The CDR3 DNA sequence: TGCAGTGCTACAGGGACAGACAAGCTTAATCGCTACACCTTC.